This record concerns one T cell receptor beta chain sequence. RNA was extracted and reverse transcribed into cDNA as the sequencing template. TCRdb's table, derived via immunoSEQ multiplex PCR, lists solely in-frame clones and lacks some. The sample has about 150,000 clones, about three fifths seen once. This sample is part of a study of CD8+ T cells in alopecia areata. Germline values: CDR1 MGHDK, CDR2 SYGVNS. The V end lost 6 bases, the J end lost 1 base, and 13 bases lay between the germline ends. CDR3 length: 14 amino acids. The sample's treatment: oral pan-JAK inhibitor, 5-10 mg twice daily. As part of sample collection, lesional scalp punch biopsies and peripheral blood were taken from alopecia areata patients.

This chain links TRBV25-1 with TRBJ2-7, with D hard to call. The sequence came from a human donor with alopecia areata. Sequenced material: CD4+ T cells sorted from blood, taken at week 4, from a patient treated with tofacitinib. In DNA form, the CDR3 reads TGTGCCAGCAGCACCCCCTCCGGGTCCTACGAGCAGTACTTC. Translated, it gives CASSTPSGSYEQYF.